This T cell receptor beta chain was recorded in a study of T cell responses to AZD1222 COVID-19 vaccine. On the study more broadly: Some second doses came at about 4 weeks and others at about 12 weeks; these were pooled.

As regards this clone: Its matching antigen is unknown.

The protocol was immunoSEQ multiplex PCR, while the TCRdb copy is restricted to in-frame clones and leaves out a portion. The data show over 85,000 clones, around 90% seen once. Study-level points and caveats: Per reports, nearly half of all spike-specific TCRs target regions that are unmutated in variants. An increase in Spike-specific TCR breadth and depth was observed after two AZD1222 doses. White British donors predominated, females outnumbered males, and clonal diversity was possibly underestimated.

Looked up from germline, CDR1 is SQVTM and CDR2 is ANQGSEA. The CDR3 consists of 13 residues. V lost 5 bases and J 0 bases, leaving 11 bases between the germline ends. The clonotype comes from an adult in good health. The source material was peripheral blood, sampled on day 0 of AZD1222 vaccination. The V gene is TRBV29-1, the J gene TRBJ2-7; no clear D gene. The CDR3 region has the DNA TGCAGCGTTAATTGGCAGGCCTCCTACGAGCAGTACTTC. It yields the protein CSVNWQASYEQYF.